This entry lists 18 T cell receptor beta chains sequenced from one sample in a study of early T cells in non-severe SARS-CoV-2 infection. One entry per CDR3 protein results from TCRdb running MiXCR on the 5' RACE reads. The sample lists some 70,000 distinct CDR3 sequences; over 4.5% were seen once. What was sequenced was whole blood. These receptors were obtained from an adult who was a healthcare worker with PCR-confirmed SARS-CoV-2 infection or an uninfected control (not recorded which).

This clonotype was recorded at least ten times. V usage is TRBV5-6 and J usage is TRBJ2-7; TRBD2 aligns across 7 bases. Germline V gives CDR1 SGHDT, CDR2 YYEEEE. V shed 4 bases, J shed 3 bases, and the junction held 7 bases outside the gene matches. The CDR3 contains 14 residues. CDR3 sequence: CASSRTTSRYEQYF. Here the CDR3 DNA reads TGTGCCAGCAGCAGGACGACTAGCCGCTACGAGCAGTACTTC.

This clonotype was found many times. The chain is built from TRBV15 and TRBJ1-3, with D perhaps TRBD1 (5 bases). Germline V gives CDR1 LNHNV, CDR2 YYDKDF (reference sequence). The CDR3 runs to 17 residues. Trimming stripped 0 bases from V and 0 bases from J, with 12 bases between. CDR3 coding DNA: TGTGCCACCAGCAGAGACCCCGACAGAGACTCTGGAAACACCATATATTTT. It codes for CATSRDPDRDSGNTIYF.

The rearrangement uses TRBV5-1 and TRBJ2-7, with D perhaps matching TRBD1 (6 bases). Germline V gene sequence: CDR1 SGHRS, CDR2 YFSETQ. This CDR3 spans 15 amino acids. Trimming removed 3 bases at V and 2 bases at J, with 15 bases between. CDR3 loop: CASSWHRAPTYEQYF. The CDR3 DNA reads as TGCGCCAGCAGCTGGCACAGGGCGCCGACCTACGAGCAGTACTTC.

This clonotype was picked up many times. The CDR3 nucleotides are TGTGCCAGCAGCTCTACAGGGGATCGTACAGATACGCAGTATTTT. This sequence encodes CASSSTGDRTDTQYF. J is TRBJ2-3 and V is TRBV5-4; 7 nucleotides align to TRBD1. The CDR3 covers 15 residues. Germline-derived CDR1 and CDR2 are SGHNT and YYREEE (reference sequence). J lost 3 bases, V lost 3 bases, and 7 bases had no gene match.

The CDR3 protein is CATSRALGGHQVAQYF. The CDR3, as DNA: TGTGCCACCAGCAGGGCCCTAGGCGGCCACCAAGTGGCCCAGTACTTC. The chain employs TRBV15 and TRBJ2-5; D not certain. Deletions cut 3 bases from V and 9 bases from J, with 23 bases between. CDR1 LNHNV and CDR2 YYDKDF come from the germline V gene (reference sequence). The CDR3 is made up of 16 amino acids.

Many counts were recorded for this clonotype. CDR3 coding DNA: TGTGCCAGCAGCTTTGGGACTCCCTACGAGCAGTACTTC. Translation: CASSFGTPYEQYF. This chain links TRBV7-2 with TRBJ2-7; D might be TRBD2 (6 bases). Deletions cut 3 bases from V and 2 bases from J, with 8 bases between. This CDR3 has 13 residues. Germline-derived CDR1 and CDR2 are SGHTA and FQGNSA.

This chain joins TRBV5-1 and TRBJ2-2; 8 bases are a match to TRBD2. The J segment lost 5 bases and the V segment lost 5 bases, leaving 11 bases of the junction unmatched. Germline lookup yields CDR1 SGHRS and CDR2 YFSETQ. CDR3 length: 16 residues. The CDR3 reads CASRTESGRWTGELFF. CDR3 bases: TGCGCCAGCAGGACAGAAAGCGGGAGATGGACCGGGGAGCTGTTTTTT.

This clonotype was observed a handful of times. The chain couples TRBV7-9 to TRBJ2-3; TRBD2 might be the D (6 bases). The length of the CDR3 is 13 residues. CDR1 is SEHNR and CDR2 is FQNEAQ in the germline V gene (reference sequence). V shed 8 bases and J shed 6 bases, with 15 bases lying between them. The CDR3 region has the DNA TGTGCCAGCCGCAAGGCGGGGAGCGATACGCAGTATTTT. Its translation: CASRKAGSDTQYF.

This clonotype was seen many times. This chain links TRBV2 with TRBJ2-5; 9 nucleotides line up with TRBD2. Germline V gene sequence: CDR1 SNHLY, CDR2 FYNNEI. CDR3 length: 16 amino acids. Unmatched junction bases numbered 11, after V lost 2 bases and J lost 7 bases. The CDR3 protein is CASSESAGGQRRTQYF. CDR3 DNA sequence: TGTGCCAGCAGTGAATCGGCGGGAGGGCAAAGGCGGACCCAGTACTTC.

This clonotype was seen many times. The chain employs TRBV11-2 and TRBJ2-2, with TRBD1 matching over 9 bases. This CDR3 spans 17 amino acids. The V gene's germline CDR1 is SGHAT and CDR2 FQNNGV. Unmatched junction bases numbered 10, after V lost 3 bases and J lost 5 bases. The DNA for the CDR3 is TGTGCCAGCAGCTTTGACAGGGGGGTGTTTTCAACCGGGGAGCTGTTTTTT. It yields the protein CASSFDRGVFSTGELFF.

The V and J genes are TRBV20-1 and TRBJ2-3, with D possibly being TRBD2 (6 bases). The CDR3 is 14 residues long. Germline-derived CDR1 and CDR2 are DFQATT and SNEGSKA (reference sequence). The V end was cut by 5 bases, the J end by 0 bases, with 12 bases between. The CDR3 DNA reads TGCAGTGCTGCGGGACCAAAAAGCACAGATACGCAGTATTTT. Translating it yields CSAAGPKSTDTQYF.

This chain joins TRBV6-6 and TRBJ2-1, with 8 bases aligning to TRBD2. The CDR3 sequence is 15 residues long. Germline V gives CDR1 MNHNY, CDR2 SVGAGI (reference sequence). Trimming cost V 6 bases and J 5 bases; bases outside gene matches: 9. This CDR3 reads CASSKLDSGDNEQFF. In nucleotides, the CDR3 is TGTGCCAGCAGCAAACTGGATAGCGGGGACAATGAGCAGTTCTTC.

There are many counts of this clonotype. The chain is built from TRBV7-6 and TRBJ2-6; no clear D gene. The V and J ends lost 1 base and 8 bases respectively, with 18 bases between them. Germline values: CDR1 SGHVS, CDR2 FNYEAQ. This CDR3 spans 17 amino acids. The CDR3 here is CASSLGPVRAVTNVLTF. In DNA form, the CDR3 reads TGTGCCAGCAGCTTAGGCCCAGTGCGTGCGGTTACCAACGTCCTGACTTTC.

In this sample, this clonotype turned up many times. This chain joins TRBV14 and TRBJ2-7; a weak D match, TRBD1 (6 bases). Germline CDR1 and CDR2: SGHDN and FVKESK. The CDR3 is made up of 13 amino acids. Trimming took 6 bases from V and 3 from J, leaving 12 bases between them. The CDR3 bases are TGTGCCAGCAGTACCAGGGGTCGCTACGAGCAGTACTTC. Translated, it gives CASSTRGRYEQYF.

This clonotype was recorded a few times. The chain recombines TRBV29-1 with TRBJ2-7; 7 nucleotides line up with TRBD2. The CDR3 covers 12 residues. Per the germline V gene, CDR1 is SQVTM and CDR2 is ANQGSEA. The ends lost 3 bases at V and 6 bases at J; junction bases unmatched: 5. CDR3 sequence (DNA): TGCAGCGTTGATGGGGGAGGGAGCGAGCAGTACTTC. Amino acid sequence: CSVDGGGSEQYF.

This clonotype has more than one count but fewer than ten. The chain has TRBV5-1 and TRBJ2-7; 11 bases match TRBD1. Germline V gene lookup returns CDR1 SGHRS and CDR2 YFSETQ. With 3 bases clipped from V and 2 bases from J, the junction kept 7 bases outside the gene matches. The CDR3 loop spans 16 amino acids. CDR3 coding DNA: TGCGCCAGCAGCTGGCTACCGGGACAGGGGGCCTACGAGCAGTACTTC. Encoded protein: CASSWLPGQGAYEQYF. Supplemented by reference TRBV5-1 and TRBJ2-7, the full variable domain reads KAGVTQTPRYLIKTRGQQVTLSCSPISGHRSVSWYQQTPGQGLQFLFEYFSETQRNKGNFPGRFSGRQFSNSRSEMNVSTLELGDSALYLCASSWLPGQGAYEQYFGPGTRLTVT.

This clonotype has a count of ten or more. This chain uses TRBV6-5 with TRBJ1-2, with a possible D match to TRBD1 (6 bases). The CDR3 is made up of 15 amino acids. Germline V lookup: CDR1 MNHEY, CDR2 SVGAGI. Trimming took 7 bases from V and 3 from J, leaving 18 bases between them. CDR3 protein: CASTITGHGDYGYTF. DNA of the CDR3: TGTGCCAGCACGATTACAGGGCATGGGGACTATGGCTACACCTTC.

There are many counts of this clonotype. The chain links TRBV7-8 to TRBJ2-1; D is uncertain. The CDR3 spans 11 residues. V gave up 3 bases and J gave up 7 bases, with 4 bases separating them. From germline, CDR1 is SGHVS and CDR2 FQNEAQ. CDR3 nucleotide sequence: TGTGCCAGCAGCTTTCAAAATGAGCAGTTCTTC. Translated: CASSFQNEQFF. The complete variable domain, with remaining parts taken from reference TRBV7-8 and TRBJ2-1, reads GAGVSQSPRYKVAKRGQDVALRCDPISGHVSLFWYQQALGQGPEFLTYFQNEAQLDKSGLPSDRFFAERPEGSVSTLKIQRTQQEDSAVYLCASSFQNEQFFGPGTRLTVL.